Described below is a single T cell receptor beta chain sequence and its context. This receptor's antigen is unknown. The CDR3 carries no conserved terminal phenylalanine or tryptophan, so it likely arises from a read error. The donors were 40 or so Caucasian individuals from Russia, aged roughly 6 to 90 years, who were systemically healthy. Each donor gave approximately 9.4 milliliters of peripheral blood, drawn into EDTA-treated Vacutainer tubes. Ficoll-Paque density-gradient centrifugation was used to isolate PBMCs, with at least 7 million obtained per sample. Trizol reagent was used to extract total RNA from PBMCs, with at least 5 micrograms per sample. For every donor, an aliquot of PBMCs went through flow cytometry to measure the percentages of naive CD45RAhigh/CD27high T cells. Relative to germline, V is missing 4 bases and J is missing 3 bases, with 4 bases of the junction outside any gene match. The CDR3 spans 15 residues, counting both ends. This entry keeps only the CDR3 DNA: 45 bases, framed from base 1. For CDR1 and CDR2, the germline V gene (reference sequence) lists SGHKS and YYEKEE.

Receptor amplification or capture employed 5' RACE. The data were produced on an Illumina HiSeq 2500. A second PCR of about 6 to 11 cycles was performed with a sample-barcoded 5' primer and a J-beta primer mix. Each TCR beta cDNA molecule received a unique molecular identifier from a template-switch 5' adaptor carrying 12 random nucleotides. Each sample yielded at least 3 million CDR3-containing paired-end reads. All of the RNA was converted into first-strand cDNA using the Mint cDNA synthesis kit, with a TRBC-specific oligonucleotide serving as the primer. Following uracil-DNA glycosylase treatment, all cDNA underwent a first 18-cycle PCR with the universal primers M1SS and BC2_uni_R. As for the authors' bioinformatics: For normalization, 1 million high-quality reads were randomly selected from each sample, with every read carrying a distinct molecular identifier. Instead of being binned into consensus sequences, reads with shared molecular identifiers were discarded. CDR3 identification, clonotype clustering and error correction used MiTCR with a Q25 quality threshold and the strictest error-elimination algorithm. Lower-bound total TCR beta diversity was estimated with a nonparametric unseen species model using Euler transformation. TCRdb reran the public reads through fastp at Q25 and MiXCR, keeping productive beta chains. Identical CDR3 protein sequences are pooled into one entry, listed with their most common genes and DNA. It is TCRdb's table, rather than the study itself, that gives the V and J calls and clone size. The sample contains about 930,000 distinct CDR3 sequences, 25% to 30% of them found a single time. The ten largest clones capture about a tenth of the sample.

This entry belongs to a study of blood T cells in healthy people across ages (dated by TCRdb to between 2014 and 2016). Background on the whole study: In model experiments, roughly one uniquely barcoded TCR beta cDNA molecule per two T cells was captured by template switching. To track age-related changes in TCR beta repertoire diversity, the study relied on deep sequencing normalized with unique cDNA molecular identifiers. Donors were grouped into four age groups: young (average roughly 15 years), middle-aged (39), aged (around 60) and long-lived (around 80). Using the same blood draw, the study looked at two additional independent replicas of 1 million unique cDNA reads for two donors, one aged 18 to 29 and the other aged 80 or older.

What the work shows at the level of the full study, not this receptor alone: Because donor CMV infection status was unknown, age-related changes in expanded clonotypes were potentially confounded. The percentage of naive T cells measured by flow cytometry correlated strongly with observed TCR beta diversity. Because profiling used bulk unsorted PBMCs, naive and antigen-experienced compartments could not be compared conclusively. As age increased, observed TCR beta diversity per million T cells dropped in a roughly linear way, and a significant reduction was already evident by age about 40. Estimates of total diversity from one million sequenced T cells were regarded as lower bounds and underestimates. Compared with the aged group, more naive CD4+ T cells, fewer expanded clones and increased TCR diversity were shown by the long-lived group, suggesting age selection.

This sample was also put to use in a study of T cells of mothers and their children. That second report states: The donors were nine systemically healthy Caucasian individuals, made up of three mothers and their six children. cDNA synthesis consumed the entire amount of extracted RNA, loaded at 1.5 ug RNA in each 15 ul reaction. Sample barcodes and 2-4 random nucleotides were added via the M1S primer in the second PCR. Over 8.5 million TCR beta CDR3 reads were obtained for each mother, and 2.5 million to 3 million reads were obtained for each child. TCR recombination output is similarly shaped by thymic selection in related and unrelated pairs, with a minor effect exerted by inherited differences. Normalized repertoire overlap in related mother-child pairs was always slightly higher than in unrelated mother-child pairs, but the difference was never significant. No persistent microchimeric T cell clones were detected, at a sensitivity of 90 to 100 clones per million clonotypes. Deep NGS was used in the study to compare the TCR beta repertoires of mothers and children and to look for features that separate related mother-child pairs from unrelated individuals. On average, the children were 11 +/- 4 years old, while the mothers were about 40 +/- 4 years old. Libraries were sequenced on Illumina HiSeq 2000 with 100+100 nt paired-end reads after adapter ligation with NEBNext reagents. To prevent cross-contamination, the mother and child libraries were prepared a month apart and were sequenced in separate runs. Each donor had between roughly 450,000 and 2,100,000 distinct TCR beta clonotypes identified. Naive TCR beta clonotypes were estimated from low-frequency clonotypes matched to each donor's FACS-determined naive share, without sorting.

The V gene is TRBV5-5 and the J gene is TRBJ2-1; 10 central nucleotides agree with TRBD2. The clonotype was recovered from a woman in her thirties or forties in good health. Sequencing input: blood. This receptor carries the CDR3 CASSLIAGGYNEQFC. The nucleotides read TGTGCCAGCAGCCTCATAGCGGGGGGCTACAATGAGCAGTTCTGC.